This is a list of T cell receptor beta chains from one sample in a study of blood T cells in healthy people across ages. TCRdb reprocessed the 5' RACE reads via MiXCR and lists one record per CDR3 protein. The table has around 870,000 distinct CDR3 sequences, 29% seen once; the top ten hold around 15%. Sequencing used blood. The receptor set was obtained from a woman at least 80 years old in good health. Both conserved end residues are part of each CDR3. Each record gives: V gene, D gene, J gene, clone size, CDR3 protein, CDR3 DNA. A D gene is named only where the DNA matches it firmly. Expanded clones get a size class; other rows say once, few or many, or leave the size out.

>TRBV7-6|-|TRBJ2-5|-
CASSLDWDFQETQYF
TGTGCCAGCAGCTTAGATTGGGACTTCCAAGAGACCCAGTACTTC
>TRBV24-1|-|TRBJ1-2|-
CATRDGPNYGYTF
TGTGCCACCAGGGACGGCCCAAACTATGGCTACACCTTC
>TRBV11-2|TRBD1|TRBJ1-2|many
CASSLTHRGRGGYTF
TGTGCCAGCAGCTTAACTCACAGGGGGCGCGGGGGCTACACCTTC
>TRBV20-1|-|TRBJ1-4|-
CSARESAKTNEKLFF
TGCAGTGCTAGAGAATCTGCGAAAACTAATGAAAAACTGTTTTTT
>TRBV30|-|TRBJ2-5|-
CAYRIGGETRYF
TGTGCCTACAGGATCGGAGGGGAGACCCGGTACTTC
>TRBV20-1|TRBD2|TRBJ2-1|few
CSASRLAGGRNEQFF
TGCAGTGCTAGCCGACTAGCGGGGGGGCGAAATGAGCAGTTCTTC
>TRBV14|TRBD1|TRBJ2-7|few
CASSQLGQGSYNEQYF
TGTGCCAGCAGCCAGTTGGGACAGGGGTCCTACAATGAGCAGTACTTC
>TRBV7-2|-|TRBJ2-7|few
CASSFSSPRIYEQYF
TGTGCCAGCAGCTTCTCTTCCCCCCGGATCTATGAGCAGTACTTC
>TRBV7-2|-|TRBJ1-1|-
CANSLGQLNTEAFF
TGTGCCAACAGCTTGGGACAATTGAACACTGAAGCTTTCTTT
>TRBV29-1|-|TRBJ2-4|-
CSVGPGDLAKNNQYF
TGCAGCGTTGGTCCGGGAGATCTAGCCAAAAACAATCAGTACTTC
>TRBV9|TRBD2|TRBJ2-1|many
CASSVVAGIYNEQFF
TGTGCCAGCAGCGTAGTAGCGGGGATTTACAATGAGCAGTTCTTC
>TRBV6-5|-|TRBJ2-3|many
CASSNRTFLYGDTQYF
TGTGCCAGCAGTAACCGGACTTTCCTTTACGGAGATACGCAGTATTTT
>TRBV9|TRBD2|TRBJ2-2|-
CASSVAAGLAGGAGELFF
TGTGCCAGCAGCGTAGCTGCGGGACTAGCGGGGGGCGCCGGGGAGCTGTTTTTT
>TRBV6-1|TRBD2|TRBJ2-3|many
CASRTNPGLGTSDTQYF
TGTGCCAGCAGGACAAACCCGGGACTAGGGACCTCGGATACGCAGTATTTT
>TRBV11-2|-|TRBJ2-3|few
CASRAGWGVADTQYF
TGTGCCAGCCGGGCCGGGTGGGGTGTTGCAGATACGCAGTATTTT
>TRBV29-1|-|TRBJ2-5|many
CSVEGKLQETQYF
TGCAGCGTTGAAGGGAAACTTCAAGAGACCCAGTACTTC
>TRBV2|TRBD1|TRBJ2-5|few
CASRRKTGQETQYF
TGTGCCAGCAGGAGAAAGACAGGGCAAGAGACCCAGTACTTC
>TRBV7-9|-|TRBJ2-3|-
CASSTVAVQDRDAQYF
TGTGCCAGCAGCACAGTAGCGGTCCAGGACAGAGATGCGCAGTATTTT
>TRBV7-2|-|TRBJ2-7|few
CASSGRESSSYNEQYF
TGTGCCAGCAGCGGACGGGAATCCTCCTCCTACAATGAGCAGTACTTC
>TRBV16|-|TRBJ2-2|-
CASSQSIEGTGELFF
TGTGCCAGCAGCCAATCGATAGAGGGAACCGGGGAGCTGTTTTTT